A single sample is the source of the 25 T cell receptor beta chains below, sequenced in a study of blood T cells in healthy people across ages. Through a sample-barcoded 5' primer and a J-beta primer mix, a second PCR was run for about 6 to 12 cycles. TCRdb re-called the 5' RACE reads through MiXCR, storing one row per CDR3 protein. The sample holds more than 500,000 distinct CDR3 sequences; 25% to 30% are singletons and the top ten take less than 20%. Material for sequencing was blood. The origin of the receptors is a woman in her sixties or seventies in good health.

The chain couples TRBV11-2 to TRBJ2-5; TRBD2 aligns across 9 bases. The DNA end is a closer match to TRBJ2-7, so the J assignment may be wrong. Germline CDR1 SGHAT, CDR2 FQNNGV. This CDR3 is 14 amino acids long. The CDR3 DNA is TGTGCCAGCAGCCCCGCGCGGGGGGGGAACGAGCAGTACTTC. Its translation: CASSPARGGNEQYF.

V and J are TRBV9 and TRBJ2-5; TRBD1 might be the D (6 bases). CDR3 length: 14 residues. CDR1 SGDLS and CDR2 YYNGEE come from the germline V gene. The V end was cut by 0 bases, the J end by 0 bases, with 6 bases between. CDR3 region: CASSVGQDQETQYF. The DNA of the CDR3 is TGTGCCAGCAGCGTAGGACAGGACCAAGAGACCCAGTACTTC.

This chain links TRBV2 with TRBJ2-6; D unresolved. Germline CDR1 and CDR2: SNHLY and FYNNEI. The CDR3 extends over 16 amino acids. Trimming shortened V by 7 bases and J by 2 bases, and 15 bases separated the two germline ends. The CDR3 loop reads CASTYFARTGANVLTF. In DNA form, the CDR3 reads TGTGCCAGCACATATTTTGCAAGGACTGGGGCCAACGTCCTGACTTTC.

This sequence joins TRBV7-3 and TRBJ2-6, with TRBD1 identical over 8 bases. Losses at the gene ends were 3 bases for V and 0 bases for J; bases not matched to a gene: 7. Germline V gives CDR1 SGHTA, CDR2 FQGTGA. The CDR3 loop spans 18 amino acids. The CDR3 reads CASSFGWQGASGANVLTF. CDR3 bases: TGTGCCAGCAGCTTTGGGTGGCAGGGGGCCTCTGGGGCCAACGTCCTGACTTTC.

The chain uses TRBV6-5 and TRBJ1-1; 7 bases are a match to TRBD1. The CDR3 covers 14 residues. Per the germline V gene, CDR1 is MNHEY and CDR2 is SVGAGI. The junction had 4 bases not matched to a gene; V was cut back by 2 bases and J by 4 bases. The CDR3, as DNA: TGTGCCAGCAGTTACGCAGGGGGACGCACTGAAGCTTTCTTT. Translated: CASSYAGGRTEAFF.

There are a few counts of this clonotype. The J gene is TRBJ2-7, the V gene TRBV7-2; 9 bases fit TRBD1. The CDR3 is made up of 17 amino acids. Looked up from germline, CDR1 is SGHTA and CDR2 is FQGNSA. With V trimmed by 5 bases and J by 2 bases, 13 bases remained unmatched. Here the CDR3 reads CASSQQAPGQGAYEQYF. DNA for the CDR3: TGTGCCAGCAGCCAGCAGGCTCCGGGACAGGGCGCCTACGAGCAGTACTTC.

This clonotype was counted a single time. This chain uses TRBV21-1 with TRBJ2-7; the D call of TRBD2 is as the table states it, not checked on the DNA. TRBV21-1 is deemed a pseudogene. This CDR3 region has 15 residues. The chain's CDR3 is CASSCRPYGEYEQYF. CDR3 nucleotides: TGTGCCAGCAGCTGCCGGCCCTACGGGGAGTACGAGCAGTACTTC.

This chain joins TRBV4-2 and TRBJ1-1; D unresolved. The CDR3 is made up of 15 amino acids. The V end was cut by 0 bases, the J end by 5 bases, with 13 bases between. Germline V CDR1 and CDR2: LGHNA, YNFKEQ. The CDR3 here is CASSQDQLLGTEAFF. For the CDR3, the DNA is TGTGCCAGCAGCCAAGATCAACTACTGGGGACTGAAGCTTTCTTT.

The genes are TRBV28 and TRBJ2-5; D remains unclear. V was cut by 3 bases and J by 3 bases, with 11 bases left in between. The CDR3 runs 14 residues. Germline lookup yields CDR1 MDHEN and CDR2 SYDVKM. The CDR3 loop reads CASSFGRSKETQYF. In DNA form, the CDR3 reads TGTGCCAGCAGTTTCGGCCGGTCAAAAGAGACCCAGTACTTC.

The chain links TRBV13 to TRBJ1-4, with D possibly being TRBD1 (6 bases). CDR1 and CDR2 (germline): PRHDT, FYEKMQ (reference sequence). Trimming removed 5 bases at V and 6 bases at J, with 16 bases between. There are 15 residues in the CDR3. CDR3 residues: CASSPSGTPYEKLFF. DNA of the CDR3: TGTGCCAGCAGCCCATCCGGGACACCCTATGAAAAACTGTTTTTT.

The count of this clonotype is one. V gene TRBV30 combines with J gene TRBJ2-5, with a tentative D call TRBD1 (6 bases). The CDR3 spans 15 residues. Trimming took 3 bases from V and 1 from J, leaving 15 bases between them. Germline V gene lookup returns CDR1 GTSNPN and CDR2 SVGIG (reference sequence). CDR3 DNA: TGTGCCTGGAGGACCGGACAGATCTCCCAAGAGACCCAGTACTTC. Translating gives CAWRTGQISQETQYF.

The chain uses TRBV7-2 and TRBJ2-3, with D hard to call. Germline V gene sequence: CDR1 SGHTA, CDR2 FQGNSA. With 5 bases removed from V and 2 bases from J, the gap between germline ends came to 8 bases. The CDR3 consists of 13 residues. CDR3 sequence: CASSPQITDTQYF. The CDR3 nucleotides read TGTGCCAGCAGCCCCCAAATCACAGATACGCAGTATTTT.

On this clonotype: An end of the junction differs from the germline gene, which may be a read error. CDR3 nucleotides: TGCAGCGTGTGGCGACAGAACACTGAAGCCTTCTTT. Encoded protein: CSVWRQNTEAFF. The rearrangement joins TRBV29-1 to TRBJ1-1; TRBD1 is a possible D gene (5 bases). Germline V gene sequence: CDR1 SQVTM, CDR2 ANQGSEA. The CDR3 has 12 residues.

The chain recombines TRBV20-1 with TRBJ1-2; D perhaps matches TRBD1 (5 bases). Germline lookup yields CDR1 DFQATT and CDR2 SNEGSKA (reference sequence). Between the trimmed V and J ends, which lost 0 bases and 6 bases, there was a span of 17 bases. The CDR3 covers 15 residues. CDR3 loop: CSARDGGKEVHGYTF. The CDR3 nucleotides read TGCAGTGCTAGAGATGGGGGGAAGGAAGTTCATGGCTACACCTTC.

This clonotype was observed a few times. The chain has TRBV7-9 and TRBJ2-5; TRBD2 matches 8 bases. Gene TRBJ2-1 matches the end of the DNA better, so the J call may be wrong. This CDR3 has 15 residues. Per germline, CDR1 SEHNR and CDR2 FQNEAQ (reference sequence). In DNA form, the CDR3 reads TGTGCCAGCAGCACGGGAGCGGGGGTGTACAATGAGCAGTTCTTC. Translated: CASSTGAGVYNEQFF.

There are a few counts of this clonotype. The J gene is TRBJ2-4, the V gene TRBV20-1; 8 positions match TRBD2. The CDR3 is 13 residues long. In germline, CDR1 is DFQATT, CDR2 SNEGSKA (reference sequence). Trimming cost V 6 bases and J 8 bases; bases outside gene matches: 9. CDR3 loop: CSAATGGRDIQYF. CDR3 nucleotide sequence: TGCAGTGCCGCGACGGGGGGGCGGGACATTCAGTACTTC.

This clonotype has at least ten counts. The genes are TRBV4-3 and TRBJ2-5; D uncertain. Between the trimmed V and J ends, which lost 0 bases and 7 bases, there was a span of 15 bases. In germline, CDR1 is LGHNA, CDR2 YSLEER. The CDR3 runs 15 residues. CDR3 bases: TGCGCCAGCAGCCAAGAAGGTAGCCACAAGAGGACCCAGTACTTC. Translated, it gives CASSQEGSHKRTQYF.

This chain uses TRBV20-1 with TRBJ2-1; 10 bases fit TRBD2. The tail of the sequence fits TRBJ2-7 better, so the J call may be wrong. The CDR3 runs to 15 residues. Germline CDR1 and CDR2: DFQATT and SNEGSKA (reference sequence). Here the CDR3 DNA reads TGCAGTGCTAGAGTGGGTGGAACTAGCGGGAACGAGCAGTACTTC. Its protein product is CSARVGGTSGNEQYF.

This clonotype has just a few counts. The gene calls are TRBV20-1 and TRBJ2-7; possibly TRBD1 for D (5 bases). The V gene lost 6 bases and the J gene lost 2 bases, with 11 bases spanning the gap. Germline V gene lookup returns CDR1 DFQATT and CDR2 SNEGSKA (reference sequence). The CDR3 is made up of 12 amino acids. In nucleotides, the CDR3 is TGCAGTGCCCCAGACAGCACCTACGAGCAGTACTTC. Translating gives CSAPDSTYEQYF.

This chain uses TRBV7-9 with TRBJ2-1; unclear D gene. The DNA end is a closer match to TRBJ2-7, so the J assignment may be wrong. CDR1 is SEHNR, CDR2 FQNEAQ, per germline (reference sequence). The CDR3 runs 12 residues. The CDR3 nucleotides read TGTGCCAGCAGCTTCAGGAACTACGAGCAGTACTTC. Translated, it gives CASSFRNYEQYF.

There are a few counts of this clonotype. J is TRBJ2-6 and V is TRBV29-1; no definite D call. V lost 4 bases, J lost 0 bases, and 4 bases lay in between. The CDR3 loop spans 13 amino acids. Germline V gene sequence: CDR1 SQVTM, CDR2 ANQGSEA. CDR3 bases: TGCAGCGTTGGGCCCTCTGGGGCCAACGTCCTGACTTTC. Translation: CSVGPSGANVLTF.

In this sample, this clonotype turned up many times. This chain joins TRBV24-1 and TRBJ2-7; the D gene could be TRBD1 or TRBD2 (5 bases each). The CDR3 loop spans 13 amino acids. V dropped 8 bases and J dropped 1 base, with 11 bases sitting between them. From germline, CDR1 is KGHDR and CDR2 SFDVKD. The chain's CDR3 is CATTGTVSYEQYF. For the CDR3, the DNA is TGTGCCACCACCGGGACCGTTTCCTACGAGCAGTACTTC.

CDR3 protein: CASSQASWGGLTDTQYF. CDR3 coding DNA: TGCGCCAGCAGCCAAGCGTCTTGGGGGGGGCTAACAGATACGCAGTATTTT. The chain recombines TRBV4-3 with TRBJ2-3; a weak D match, TRBD2 (7 bases). This CDR3 is 17 amino acids long. In germline, CDR1 is LGHNA, CDR2 YSLEER. The V gene lost 1 base and the J gene lost 3 bases, with 17 bases spanning the gap.

The chain combines TRBV4-3 with TRBJ2-5, with TRBD1 identical over 10 bases. CDR1 LGHNA and CDR2 YSLEER come from the germline V gene. The trim removed 5 bases at V and 5 bases at J, leaving 8 bases unmatched. This CDR3 comprises 15 residues. In nucleotides, the CDR3 is TGCGCCAGCAGCGACCCGGGACAGGGGTTCGAGACCCAGTACTTC. Translated: CASSDPGQGFETQYF.

Only a few counts were recorded for this clonotype. The chain is built from TRBV15 and TRBJ2-1, with a tentative D call TRBD2 (5 bases). V was cut by 0 bases and J by 0 bases, with 12 bases left in between. Germline V CDR1 and CDR2: LNHNV, YYDKDF (reference sequence). This CDR3 region has 17 residues. The CDR3 bases are TGTGCCACCAGCAGAGAAGCGGTCAGGAGCTCCTACAATGAGCAGTTCTTC. Protein product: CATSREAVRSSYNEQFF. The full variable domain, completed using reference TRBV15 and TRBJ2-1, is DAMVIQNPRYQVTQFGKPVTLSCSQTLNHNVMYWYQQKSSQAPKLLFHYYDKDFNNEADTPDNFQSRRPNTSFCFLDIRSPGLGDTAMYLCATSREAVRSSYNEQFFGPGTRLTVL.